Presented here are 9 T cell receptor beta chains from one specimen sequenced in a study of blood T cells in healthy people across ages. Combining a sample-barcoded 5' primer with a J-beta primer mix, a second PCR ran for about 6 to 11 cycles. TCRdb re-called the 5' RACE reads through MiXCR, storing one row per CDR3 protein. The repertoire holds approximately 580,000 distinct CDR3 sequences, with around 24% as singletons. These data were also filed under a second study, of T cells of mothers and their children.

The specimen sequenced was blood. These receptors were taken from a boy aged 10-17 years in good health.

V gene TRBV7-2 combines with J gene TRBJ2-2, with D uncertain. The V end was cut by 10 bases, the J end by 7 bases, with 10 bases between. Germline V gene data show CDR1 as SGHTA and CDR2 as FQGNSA. The CDR3 has 11 residues. CDR3: CATNGYGELFF. The CDR3 DNA is TGTGCCACCAATGGGTACGGGGAGCTGTTTTTT.

This clonotype was found a few times. The chain uses TRBV9 and TRBJ2-1; 9 nucleotides line up with TRBD2. Germline lookup yields CDR1 SGDLS and CDR2 YYNGEE. This CDR3 is 15 amino acids long. V was pared by 0 bases and J by 7 bases, with 5 bases of the junction left unmatched. The CDR3: CASSVGGGGVNEQFF. The CDR3 nucleotides are TGTGCCAGCAGCGTAGGGGGCGGGGGGGTGAATGAGCAGTTCTTC.

The table lists this clonotype with a few counts. The chain carries TRBV25-1 and TRBJ2-5; maybe TRBD2 (5 bases). The DNA end is more similar to TRBJ2-7, so the J call may be wrong. This CDR3 region has 13 residues. Germline CDR1 and CDR2: MGHDK and SYGVNS. The CDR3 here is CASGRVESSEQYF. The CDR3 bases are TGTGCCAGCGGGCGGGTGGAGAGTAGCGAGCAGTACTTC.

The chain employs TRBV6-2 or TRBV6-3 and TRBJ2-3; tentative D call: TRBD2 (7 bases). The V gene's germline CDR1 is MNHEY and CDR2 SVGEGT. V lost 4 bases to trimming and J lost 2 bases, with 19 bases between them. The CDR3 is 17 amino acids. The CDR3 spells CASSSSRAGGPTDTQYF. The CDR3 DNA reads TGTGCCAGCAGTTCCTCGAGAGCCGGGGGGCCCACAGATACGCAGTATTTT.

This sequence joins TRBV4-1 and TRBJ2-7; weak D call: TRBD1 (7 bases). Looked up from germline, CDR1 is MGHRA and CDR2 is YSYEKL. The CDR3 is made up of 16 amino acids. Trimming took 1 base from V and 2 from J, leaving 15 bases between them. The CDR3 loop reads CASSQAGGQLAYEQYF. In DNA form, the CDR3 reads TGCGCCAGCAGCCAAGCCGGGGGACAGCTGGCCTACGAGCAGTACTTC.

This clonotype showed up just a few times. The chain carries TRBV12-3 or TRBV12-4 and TRBJ2-5; 11 bases fit TRBD2. The CDR3 is made up of 15 amino acids. The J segment lost 6 bases and the V segment lost 3 bases, leaving 6 bases of the junction unmatched. The CDR3 bases are TGTGCCAGCAGTTTCCTAGCGGGAGGTTTGAAGACCCAGTACTTC. Translating gives CASSFLAGGLKTQYF.

The genes are TRBV27 and TRBJ2-7; D might be TRBD1 or TRBD2, each matching 5 bases. Per the germline V gene, CDR1 is MNHEY and CDR2 is SMNVEV (reference sequence). The CDR3 totals 14 residues. Trimming pared 5 bases from V and 6 bases from J, leaving 17 bases between. The CDR3 nucleotides are TGTGCCAGCAGTGGGACGGACTTGCTCGGCGAGCAGTACTTC. Translated, it gives CASSGTDLLGEQYF.

This chain uses TRBV3-1 with TRBJ1-2, with D maybe TRBD1 (5 bases). The V end was cut by 5 bases, the J end by 3 bases, with 13 bases between. This CDR3 is 14 amino acids long. Germline loops: CDR1 LGHDT, CDR2 YNNKEL (reference sequence). This CDR3 is CASSRGTAHYGYTF. The DNA for the CDR3 is TGTGCCAGCAGCAGAGGGACGGCCCACTATGGCTACACCTTC.

The chain recombines TRBV7-9 with TRBJ2-5; no firm D call. Trimming stripped 2 bases from V and 5 bases from J, with 6 bases between. Germline CDR1 SEHNR, CDR2 FQNEAQ (reference sequence). This CDR3 contains 12 residues. The CDR3 loop is CASSLILETQYF. CDR3 DNA sequence: TGTGCCAGCAGCTTAATTCTTGAGACCCAGTACTTC.